A selection of T cell receptor beta chains follows, all from one sample in a study of shared clonotypes between healthy human individuals. Repertoires were generated with immunoSEQ multiplex PCR, while TCRdb's copy carries only in-frame clones and drops some. This table holds millions of clones, 85% to 95% found once. The sequenced sample consisted of naive CD4+ T cells sorted from blood. The receptor set was obtained from a man aged 18 to 35 in good health. Each CDR3 is given without its conserved first and last residue. D genes are given only for firm matches.

d_gene	j_gene	v_gene	CDR3aa
NA	TRBJ1-5	TRBV5-6	ASSLGGPVGQPQH
TRBD2	TRBJ2-7	TRBV6-1	ASREIGRGSKYEQY
NA	TRBJ1-6	TRBV30	AWSVPNGPLH
TRBD1	TRBJ1-6	TRBV14	ASSQDPGQKNSPLH
TRBD2	TRBJ2-7	TRBV6-5	ASSQVAGSYEQY
NA	TRBJ1-4	TRBV2	ASSELIARRGEEKLF
NA	TRBJ1-6	TRBV6-5	ASTLYLRANSPLH
NA	TRBJ2-5	TRBV7-2	ASSLVVVGALGETQY
TRBD1	TRBJ2-7	TRBV30	AWSVTGGLGEQY
TRBD1	TRBJ1-6	TRBV19	ASRDSGTGASPLH
TRBD1	TRBJ2-3	TRBV7-6	ASSHAGTGGLDTQY
NA	TRBJ2-2	TRBV7-9	ASSLAYLGGGSGELF
NA	TRBJ2-7	TRBV29-1	SVEDLASELH
TRBD1	TRBJ1-5	TRBV2	ASSLTGDSNQPQH
NA	TRBJ2-5	TRBV18	ASSPPAGQETQY
NA	TRBJ2-7	TRBV30	AWSDGGRYEQY
NA	TRBJ2-1	TRBV28	ASSKETGINNEQF
NA	TRBJ2-7	TRBV5-4	ASRSLGVPYEQY
TRBD1	TRBJ1-4	TRBV7-9	ASSLTGGTNEKLF
NA	TRBJ1-1	TRBV20-1	RGEKGTEAF
NA	TRBJ1-5	TRBV28	ASSLGRHGQPQH
TRBD2	TRBJ2-7	TRBV2	ASSGRGGNEQY
NA	TRBJ2-5	TRBV6-5	ASRYLETQY
NA	TRBJ1-2	TRBV7-2	ASSNAGANYGYT
NA	TRBJ2-2	TRBV27	ASSSKTGELF
TRBD1	TRBJ1-5	TRBV4-3	ASSQDFIDRGDQPQH
TRBD1	TRBJ1-2	TRBV30	AWGRQGSNYGYT
TRBD2	TRBJ2-5	TRBV6-1	ASRERGAQETQY
NA	TRBJ2-4	TRBV15	ATSRDLAGENIQY
NA	TRBJ2-3	TRBV18	ASSLLLDTQY
TRBD1	TRBJ1-1	TRBV19	ASSPEDRGRLTEAF
NA	TRBJ2-2	TRBV6-5	ATRRISAGELF
NA	TRBJ2-7	TRBV6-5	ASSYYWTGYEQY
TRBD1	TRBJ1-4	TRBV7-9	ASSSTGTGANEKLF
NA	TRBJ1-2	TRBV30	AWSAPRVNYGYT
NA	TRBJ1-5	TRBV6-6	ASTGRGVQPQH
TRBD1	TRBJ1-1	TRBV6-5	ASSPGGRTEAF
NA	TRBJ1-1	TRBV7-9	ASSLAPGVEAF
NA	TRBJ1-2	TRBV29-1	SVDRAGHLMGEGYT
NA	TRBJ1-4	TRBV18	ASSPGSDRFTF
TRBD2	TRBJ2-5	TRBV7-8	ASSLDKGPGGQETQY
TRBD2	TRBJ2-4	TRBV29-1	SVVPAGGSGAKNIQY